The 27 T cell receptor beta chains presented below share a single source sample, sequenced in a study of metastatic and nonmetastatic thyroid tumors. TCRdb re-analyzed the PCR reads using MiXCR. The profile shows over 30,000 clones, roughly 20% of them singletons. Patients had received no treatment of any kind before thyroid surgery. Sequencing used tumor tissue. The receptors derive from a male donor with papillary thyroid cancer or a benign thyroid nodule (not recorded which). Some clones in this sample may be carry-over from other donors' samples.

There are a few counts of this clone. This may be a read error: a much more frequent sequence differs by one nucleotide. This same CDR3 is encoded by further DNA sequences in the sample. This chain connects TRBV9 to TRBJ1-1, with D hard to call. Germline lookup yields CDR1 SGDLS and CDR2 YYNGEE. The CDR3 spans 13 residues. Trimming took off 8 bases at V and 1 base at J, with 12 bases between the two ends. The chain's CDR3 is CASSPWTNTEAFF. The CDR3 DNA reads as TGTGCCAGTAGCCCGTGGACGAACACTGAAGCTTTCTTT. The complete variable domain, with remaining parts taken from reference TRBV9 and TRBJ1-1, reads DSGVTQTPKHLITATGQRVTLRCSPRSGDLSVYWYQQSLDQGLQFLIQYYNGEERAKGNILERFSAQQFPDLHSELNLSSLELGDSALYFCASSPWTNTEAFFGQGTRLTVV.

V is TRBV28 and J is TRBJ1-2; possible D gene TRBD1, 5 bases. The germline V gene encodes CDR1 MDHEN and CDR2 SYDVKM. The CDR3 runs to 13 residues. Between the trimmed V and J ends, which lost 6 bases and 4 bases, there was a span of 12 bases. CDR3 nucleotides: TGTGCCAGCAGCTGGGGCGGCGCCTATGGCTACACCTTC. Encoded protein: CASSWGGAYGYTF.

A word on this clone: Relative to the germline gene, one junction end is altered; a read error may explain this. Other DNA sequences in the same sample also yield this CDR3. This chain's CDR3 is CASRGLTSQEAQYF. Here the CDR3 DNA reads TGTGCCAGCAGAGGGCTGACCTCCCAAGAGGCCCAGTACTTC. The V gene is TRBV2, the J gene TRBJ2-5; D unclear. The germline V gene has CDR1 SNHLY and CDR2 FYNNEI. The CDR3 is 14 amino acids.

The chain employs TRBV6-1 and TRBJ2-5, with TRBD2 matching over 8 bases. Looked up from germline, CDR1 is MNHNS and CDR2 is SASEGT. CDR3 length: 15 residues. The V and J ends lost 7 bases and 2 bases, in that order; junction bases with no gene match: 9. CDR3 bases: TGTGCCAGCACTGGAATAGCGGGAACTCAAGAGACCCAGTACTTC. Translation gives CASTGIAGTQETQYF.

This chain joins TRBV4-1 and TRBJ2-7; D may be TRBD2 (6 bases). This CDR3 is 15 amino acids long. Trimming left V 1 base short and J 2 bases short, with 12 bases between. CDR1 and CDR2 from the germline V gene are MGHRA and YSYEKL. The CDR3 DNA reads TGCGCCAGCAGCCAAGCGGGAGCGAGTCCCTACGAGCAGTACTTC. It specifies CASSQAGASPYEQYF.

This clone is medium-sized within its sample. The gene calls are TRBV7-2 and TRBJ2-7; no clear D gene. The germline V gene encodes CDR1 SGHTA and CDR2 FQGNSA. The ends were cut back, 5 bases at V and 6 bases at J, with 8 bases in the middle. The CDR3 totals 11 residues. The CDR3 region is CASSIWGEQYF. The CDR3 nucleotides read TGTGCCAGCAGCATCTGGGGCGAGCAGTACTTC.

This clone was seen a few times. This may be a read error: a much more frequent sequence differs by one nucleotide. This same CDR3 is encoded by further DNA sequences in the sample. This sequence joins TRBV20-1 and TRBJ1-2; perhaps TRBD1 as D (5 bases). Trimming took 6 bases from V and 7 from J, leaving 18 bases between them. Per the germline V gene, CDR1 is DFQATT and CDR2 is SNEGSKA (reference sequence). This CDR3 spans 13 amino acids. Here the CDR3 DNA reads TGCAGTGCCACTCCCAAAACAGGTGCTGGCTACACCTTC. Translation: CSATPKTGAGYTF.

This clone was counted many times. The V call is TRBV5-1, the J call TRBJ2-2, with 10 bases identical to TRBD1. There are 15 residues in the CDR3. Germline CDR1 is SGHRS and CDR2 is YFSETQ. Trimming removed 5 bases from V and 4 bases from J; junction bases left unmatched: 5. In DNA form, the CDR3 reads TGCGCCAGCAGTTCGACAGGGGGCATCACCGGGGAGCTGTTTTTT. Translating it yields CASSSTGGITGELFF.

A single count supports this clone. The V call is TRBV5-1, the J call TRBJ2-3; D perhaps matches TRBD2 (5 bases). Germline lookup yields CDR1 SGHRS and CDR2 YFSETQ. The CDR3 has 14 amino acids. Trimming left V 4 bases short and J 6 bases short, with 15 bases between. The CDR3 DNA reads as TGCGCCAGCAGCCCGGACTCCTTCACGGATACGCAGTATTTT. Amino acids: CASSPDSFTDTQYF.

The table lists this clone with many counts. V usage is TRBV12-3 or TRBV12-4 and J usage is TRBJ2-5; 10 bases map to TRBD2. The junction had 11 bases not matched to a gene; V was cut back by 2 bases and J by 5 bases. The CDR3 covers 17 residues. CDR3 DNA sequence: TGTGCCAGCAGTTTACGGGCGCTAGCGGGAGTGTGGGAGACCCAGTACTTC. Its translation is CASSLRALAGVWETQYF.

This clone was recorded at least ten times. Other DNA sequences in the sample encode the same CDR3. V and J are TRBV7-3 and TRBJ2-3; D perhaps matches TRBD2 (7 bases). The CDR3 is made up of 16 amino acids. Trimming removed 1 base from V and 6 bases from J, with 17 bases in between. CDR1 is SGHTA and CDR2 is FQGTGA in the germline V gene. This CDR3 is CASSLSGGASADTQYF. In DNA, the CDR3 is TGTGCCAGCAGCTTAAGCGGGGGCGCTAGCGCCGATACGCAGTATTTT. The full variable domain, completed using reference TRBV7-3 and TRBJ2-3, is GAGVSQTPSNKVTEKGKYVELRCDPISGHTALYWYRQSLGQGPEFLIYFQGTGAADDSGLPNDRFFAVRPEGSVSTLKIQRTERGDSAVYLCASSLSGGASADTQYFGPGTRLTVL.

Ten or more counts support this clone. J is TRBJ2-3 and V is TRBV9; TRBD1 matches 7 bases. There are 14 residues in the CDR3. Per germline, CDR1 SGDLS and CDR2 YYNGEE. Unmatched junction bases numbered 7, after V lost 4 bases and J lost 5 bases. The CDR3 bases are TGTGCCAGCAGCTATGCCTACAGGGGAGATACGCAGTATTTT. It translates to CASSYAYRGDTQYF.

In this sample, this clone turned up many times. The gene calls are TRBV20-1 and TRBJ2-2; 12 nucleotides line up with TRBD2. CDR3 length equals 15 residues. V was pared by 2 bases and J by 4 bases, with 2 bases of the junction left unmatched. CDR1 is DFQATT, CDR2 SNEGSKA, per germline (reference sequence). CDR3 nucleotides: TGCAGTGCTAGACCTAGCGGGAGGGCCACCGGGGAGCTGTTTTTT. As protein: CSARPSGRATGELFF.

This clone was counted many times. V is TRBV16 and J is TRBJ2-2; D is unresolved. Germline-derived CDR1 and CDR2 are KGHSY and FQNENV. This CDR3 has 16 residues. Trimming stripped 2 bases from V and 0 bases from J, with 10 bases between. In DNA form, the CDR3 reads TGTGCCAGCAGCCAACTCCCGGGCCCGAACACCGGGGAGCTGTTTTTT. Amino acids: CASSQLPGPNTGELFF.

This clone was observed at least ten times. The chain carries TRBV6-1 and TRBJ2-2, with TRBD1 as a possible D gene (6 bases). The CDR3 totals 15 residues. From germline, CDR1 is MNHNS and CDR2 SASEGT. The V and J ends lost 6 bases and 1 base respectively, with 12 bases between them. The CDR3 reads CASSAGTLNTGELFF. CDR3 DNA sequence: TGTGCCAGCAGCGCCGGGACATTGAACACCGGGGAGCTGTTTTTT.

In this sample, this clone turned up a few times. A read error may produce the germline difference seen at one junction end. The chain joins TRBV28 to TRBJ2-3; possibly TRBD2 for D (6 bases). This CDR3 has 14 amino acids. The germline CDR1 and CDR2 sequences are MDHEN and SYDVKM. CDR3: CASSFPGLTDTHYF. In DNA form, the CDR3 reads TGTGCCAGCAGTTTCCCGGGACTCACAGATACGCACTATTTT.

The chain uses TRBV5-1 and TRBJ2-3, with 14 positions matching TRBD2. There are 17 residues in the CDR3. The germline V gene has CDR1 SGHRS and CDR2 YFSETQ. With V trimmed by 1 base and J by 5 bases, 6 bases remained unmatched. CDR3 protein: CASSLRGLAGVIDTQYF. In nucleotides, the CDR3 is TGCGCCAGCAGCTTGAGGGGACTAGCGGGAGTTATAGATACGCAGTATTTT.

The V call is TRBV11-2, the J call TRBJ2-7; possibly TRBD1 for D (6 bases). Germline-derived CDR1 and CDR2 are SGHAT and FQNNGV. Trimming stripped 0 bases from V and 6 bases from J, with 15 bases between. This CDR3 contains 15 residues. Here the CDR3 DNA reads TGTGCCAGCAGCTTAGATGGGGGACAAGTACGCGAGCAGTACTTC. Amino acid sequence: CASSLDGGQVREQYF.

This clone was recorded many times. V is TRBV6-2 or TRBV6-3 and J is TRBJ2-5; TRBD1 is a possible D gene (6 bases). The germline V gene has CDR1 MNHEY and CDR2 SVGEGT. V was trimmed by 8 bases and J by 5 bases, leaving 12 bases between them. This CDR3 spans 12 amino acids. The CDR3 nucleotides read TGTGCCAGCCAACAGGGAAGGGAGACCCAGTACTTC. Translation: CASQQGRETQYF.

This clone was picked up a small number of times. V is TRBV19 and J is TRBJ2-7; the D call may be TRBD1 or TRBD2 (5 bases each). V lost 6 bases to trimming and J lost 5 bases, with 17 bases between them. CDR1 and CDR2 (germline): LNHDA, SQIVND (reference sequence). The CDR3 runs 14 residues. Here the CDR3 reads CASRHAGSPDEQYF. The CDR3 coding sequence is TGTGCCAGTAGGCACGCAGGGAGTCCAGACGAGCAGTACTTC.

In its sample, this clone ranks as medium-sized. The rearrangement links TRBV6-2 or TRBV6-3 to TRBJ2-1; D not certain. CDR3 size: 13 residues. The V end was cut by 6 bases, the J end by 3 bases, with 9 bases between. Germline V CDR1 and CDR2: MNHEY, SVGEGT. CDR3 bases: TGTGCCAGCAGCAATGACCACTACAATGAGCAGTTCTTC. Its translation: CASSNDHYNEQFF.

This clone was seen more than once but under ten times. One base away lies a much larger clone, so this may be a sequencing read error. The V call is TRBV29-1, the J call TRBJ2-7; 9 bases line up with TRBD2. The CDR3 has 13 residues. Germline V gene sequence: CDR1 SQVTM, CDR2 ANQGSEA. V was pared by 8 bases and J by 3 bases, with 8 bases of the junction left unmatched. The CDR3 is CSFVSSGDYEQYF. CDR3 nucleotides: TGCAGCTTTGTGTCTAGCGGGGACTACGAGCAGTACTTC.

The DNA for the CDR3 is TGCAGTGCTAGCTTCAGGAAAACAGGCCGGGAGCCCCAGCATTTT. Translated, it gives CSASFRKTGREPQHF. The chain carries TRBV20-1 and TRBJ1-5, with a possible D match to TRBD1 (5 bases). CDR3 length: 15 residues. V lost 3 bases and J 8 bases, leaving 20 bases between the germline ends. CDR1 and CDR2 (germline): DFQATT, SNEGSKA (reference sequence).

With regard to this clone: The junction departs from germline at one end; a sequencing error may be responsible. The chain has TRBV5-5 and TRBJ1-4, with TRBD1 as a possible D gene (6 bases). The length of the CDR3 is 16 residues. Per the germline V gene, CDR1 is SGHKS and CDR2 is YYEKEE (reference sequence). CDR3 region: CANSQGVTGHNEKLLF. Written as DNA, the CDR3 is TGTGCCAACAGTCAAGGGGTGACAGGTCATAATGAAAAACTGCTTTTT.

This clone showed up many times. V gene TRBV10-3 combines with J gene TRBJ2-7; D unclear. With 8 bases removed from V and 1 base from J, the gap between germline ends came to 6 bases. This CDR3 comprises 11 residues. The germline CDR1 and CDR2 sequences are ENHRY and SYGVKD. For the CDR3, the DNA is TGTGCCATCGGAACGTCCTACGAGCAGTACTTC. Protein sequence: CAIGTSYEQYF.

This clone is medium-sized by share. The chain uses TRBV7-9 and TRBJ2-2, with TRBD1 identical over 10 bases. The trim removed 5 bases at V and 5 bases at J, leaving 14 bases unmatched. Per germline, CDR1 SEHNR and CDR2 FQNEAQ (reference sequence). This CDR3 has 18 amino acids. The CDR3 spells CASSAPGDRGRSTGELFF. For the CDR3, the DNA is TGTGCCAGCAGCGCACCGGGGGACAGGGGAAGGAGTACCGGGGAGCTGTTTTTT.

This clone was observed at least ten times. The CDR3 loop reads CASGPQGSRSSYNSPLHF. CDR3 bases: TGTGCCAGCGGCCCACAGGGGAGTAGGAGCTCCTATAATTCACCCCTCCACTTT. The gene calls are TRBV3-1 and TRBJ1-6; 7 bases line up with TRBD1. Trimming at V came to 8 bases and at J to 0 bases, leaving 13 bases not matched to a gene. CDR1 and CDR2 (germline): LGHDT, YNNKEL (reference sequence). The CDR3 is 18 amino acids.